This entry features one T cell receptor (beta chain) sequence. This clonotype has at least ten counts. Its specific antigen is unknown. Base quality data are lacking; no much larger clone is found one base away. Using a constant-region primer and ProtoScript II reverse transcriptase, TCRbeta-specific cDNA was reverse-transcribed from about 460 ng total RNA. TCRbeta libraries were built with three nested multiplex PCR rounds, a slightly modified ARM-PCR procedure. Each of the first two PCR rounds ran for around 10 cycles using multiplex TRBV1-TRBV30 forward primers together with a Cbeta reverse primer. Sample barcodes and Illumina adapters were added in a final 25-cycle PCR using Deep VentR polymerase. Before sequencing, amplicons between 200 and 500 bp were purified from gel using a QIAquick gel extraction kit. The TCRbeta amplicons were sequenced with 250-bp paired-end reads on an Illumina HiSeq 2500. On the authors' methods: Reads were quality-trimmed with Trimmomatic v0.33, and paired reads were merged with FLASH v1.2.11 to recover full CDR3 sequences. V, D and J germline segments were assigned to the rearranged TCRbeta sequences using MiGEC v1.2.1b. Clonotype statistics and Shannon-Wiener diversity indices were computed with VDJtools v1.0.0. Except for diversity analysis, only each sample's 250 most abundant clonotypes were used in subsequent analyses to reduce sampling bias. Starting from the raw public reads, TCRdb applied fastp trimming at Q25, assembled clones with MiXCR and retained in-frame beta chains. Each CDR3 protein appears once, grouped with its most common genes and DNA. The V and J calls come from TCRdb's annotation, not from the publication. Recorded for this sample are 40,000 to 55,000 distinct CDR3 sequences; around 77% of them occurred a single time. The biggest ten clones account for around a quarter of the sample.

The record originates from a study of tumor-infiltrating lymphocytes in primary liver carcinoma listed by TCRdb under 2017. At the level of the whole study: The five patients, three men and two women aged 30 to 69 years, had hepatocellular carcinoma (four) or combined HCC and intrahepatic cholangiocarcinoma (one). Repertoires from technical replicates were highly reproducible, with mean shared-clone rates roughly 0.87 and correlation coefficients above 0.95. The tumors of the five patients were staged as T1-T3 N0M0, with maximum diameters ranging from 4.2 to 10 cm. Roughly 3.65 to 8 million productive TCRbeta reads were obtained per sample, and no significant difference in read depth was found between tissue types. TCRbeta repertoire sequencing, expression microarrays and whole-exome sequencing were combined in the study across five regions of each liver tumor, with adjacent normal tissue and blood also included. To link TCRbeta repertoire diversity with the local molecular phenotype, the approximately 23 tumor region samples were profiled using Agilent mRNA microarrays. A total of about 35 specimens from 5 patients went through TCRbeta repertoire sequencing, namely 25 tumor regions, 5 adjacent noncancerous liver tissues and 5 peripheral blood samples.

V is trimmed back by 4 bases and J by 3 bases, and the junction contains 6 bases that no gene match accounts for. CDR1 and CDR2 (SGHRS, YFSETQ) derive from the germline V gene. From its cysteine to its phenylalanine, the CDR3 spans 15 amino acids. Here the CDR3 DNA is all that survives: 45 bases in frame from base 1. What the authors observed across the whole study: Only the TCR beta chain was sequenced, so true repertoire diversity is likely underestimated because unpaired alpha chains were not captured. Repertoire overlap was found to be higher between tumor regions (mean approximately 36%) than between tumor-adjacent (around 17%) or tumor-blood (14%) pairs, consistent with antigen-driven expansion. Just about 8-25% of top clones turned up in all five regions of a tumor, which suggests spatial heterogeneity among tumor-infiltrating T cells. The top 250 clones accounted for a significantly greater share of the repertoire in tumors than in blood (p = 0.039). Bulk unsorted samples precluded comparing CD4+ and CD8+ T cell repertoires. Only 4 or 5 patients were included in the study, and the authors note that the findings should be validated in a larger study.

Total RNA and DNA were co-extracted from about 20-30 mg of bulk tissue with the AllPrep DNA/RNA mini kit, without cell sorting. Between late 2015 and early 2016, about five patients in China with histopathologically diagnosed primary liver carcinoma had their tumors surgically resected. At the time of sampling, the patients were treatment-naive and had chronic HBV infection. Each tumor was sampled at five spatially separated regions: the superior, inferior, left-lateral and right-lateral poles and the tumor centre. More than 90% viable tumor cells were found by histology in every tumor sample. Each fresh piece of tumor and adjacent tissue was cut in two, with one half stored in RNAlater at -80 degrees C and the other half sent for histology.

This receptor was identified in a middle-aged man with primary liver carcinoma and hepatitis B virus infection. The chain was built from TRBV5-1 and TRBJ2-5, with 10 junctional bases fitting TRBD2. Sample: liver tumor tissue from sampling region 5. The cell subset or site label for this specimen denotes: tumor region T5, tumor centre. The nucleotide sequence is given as TGCGCCAGCAGCATAACCACTAGCGGGGAAGAGACCCAGTACTTC. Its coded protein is CASSITTSGEETQYF.